These 25 T cell receptor beta chains were all obtained from the same sample, sequenced in a study of blood T cell repertoires in COVID-19. Using immunoSEQ multiplex PCR, the repertoire was profiled, and TCRdb retains in-frame clones only, with some absent. The data show approximately 45,000 clones, around nine tenths seen once. Material: peripheral blood. Receptors were obtained from a human donor in a cohort sampled during active COVID-19.

This clone was seen once. The gene calls are TRBV7-9 and TRBJ1-4, with unresolved D. Per germline, CDR1 SEHNR and CDR2 FQNEAQ (reference sequence). This CDR3 contains 12 residues. V lost 5 bases, J lost 8 bases, and 9 bases lay in between. Here the CDR3 DNA reads TGTGCCAGCAGCAAGACCGGGGAAAAACTGTTTTTT. Amino acids: CASSKTGEKLFF.

The gene calls are TRBV9 and TRBJ1-6; D is unresolved. The CDR3 covers 14 residues. V was pared by 4 bases and J by 7 bases, with 12 bases between. Germline values: CDR1 SGDLS, CDR2 YYNGEE. The CDR3 reads CASSPGTENSPLHF. CDR3 coding DNA: TGTGCCAGCAGCCCCGGAACAGAAAATTCACCCCTCCACTTT.

The chain joins TRBV10-2 to TRBJ2-3; no reliable D call. V shed 8 bases and J shed 1 base, with 10 bases lying between them. CDR1 WSHSY and CDR2 SAAADI come from the germline V gene. This CDR3 has 13 residues. Here the CDR3 reads CASRTPRTDTQYF. Here the CDR3 DNA reads TGCGCCAGCCGTACTCCCCGCACAGATACGCAGTATTTT.

The CDR3: CASSSRTGDEQYF. CDR3 sequence (DNA): TGTGCCAGCAGCTCCCGGACAGGGGACGAGCAGTACTTC. This rearrangement joins TRBV7-6 to TRBJ2-7; 9 bases agree with TRBD1. The germline V gene encodes CDR1 SGHVS and CDR2 FNYEAQ. J lost 5 bases, V lost 4 bases, and 3 bases had no gene match. The CDR3 spans 13 residues.

The chain carries TRBV3-1 (or the pseudogene TRBV3-2) and TRBJ2-7, with a possible D match to TRBD1 (6 bases). This CDR3 region has 15 residues. Trimming stripped 6 bases from V and 3 bases from J, with 18 bases between. From germline, CDR1 is LGHDT and CDR2 YNNKEL (reference sequence). The CDR3: CASRPGQGKRYEQYF. In DNA form, the CDR3 reads TGTGCCAGCAGACCAGGCCAGGGGAAACGCTACGAGCAGTACTTC.

The chain carries TRBV9 and TRBJ1-1; TRBD1 might be the D (5 bases). Per the germline V gene, CDR1 is SGDLS and CDR2 is YYNGEE. Trimming left V 0 bases short and J 7 bases short, with 10 bases between. CDR3 length: 13 residues. The CDR3 reads CASSVEGLNEAFF. In DNA, the CDR3 is TGTGCCAGCAGCGTAGAGGGACTCAATGAAGCTTTCTTT.

The rearrangement links TRBV7-9 to TRBJ1-1; D gene unclear. This CDR3 region has 13 residues. The ends were cut back, 3 bases at V and 1 base at J, with 6 bases in the middle. The germline V gene encodes CDR1 SEHNR and CDR2 FQNEAQ (reference sequence). The CDR3 DNA follows: TGTGCCAGCAGCTTCCGGGAGAACACTGAAGCTTTCTTT. Encoded protein: CASSFRENTEAFF.

V usage is TRBV24-1 and J usage is TRBJ2-7; 7 nucleotides agree with TRBD1. Germline V CDR1 and CDR2: KGHDR, SFDVKD. The CDR3 runs 14 residues. V lost 7 bases to trimming and J lost 1 base; unmatched junction nucleotides: 6. The CDR3 reads CATRQDRESYEQYF. The CDR3 DNA reads TGTGCCACCAGGCAAGACAGGGAGTCCTACGAGCAGTACTTC.

The J gene is TRBJ1-4, the V gene TRBV12-3 or TRBV12-4; possibly TRBD1 for D (5 bases). V was trimmed by 7 bases and J by 8 bases, leaving 14 bases between them. The CDR3 extends over 13 amino acids. The CDR3 here is CASTLGGKEKLFF. As DNA, the CDR3 is TGTGCCAGCACTCTCGGGGGAAAAGAAAAACTGTTTTTT.

The rearrangement uses TRBV7-9 and TRBJ2-3, with D perhaps TRBD2 (7 bases). The CDR3 consists of 13 residues. The V gene lost 8 bases and the J gene lost 4 bases, with 13 bases spanning the gap. The germline CDR1 and CDR2 sequences are SEHNR and FQNEAQ (reference sequence). This CDR3 is CASEGGRADTQYF. CDR3 bases: TGTGCCAGCGAGGGGGGGCGAGCAGATACGCAGTATTTT.

This clone appeared a single time. This chain connects TRBV4-3 to TRBJ2-3; the match to TRBD1 covers 7 bases. Trimming took 1 base from V and 6 from J; bases not matched to a gene: 10. The CDR3 loop spans 16 amino acids. Germline CDR1 and CDR2: LGHNA and YSLEER. This CDR3 is CASSQGGRGRKDTQYF. CDR3 bases: TGCGCCAGCAGCCAAGGCGGAAGGGGGCGGAAGGATACGCAGTATTTT.

J is TRBJ2-1 and V is TRBV30; 8 nucleotides line up with TRBD2. This CDR3 comprises 12 residues. The V gene's germline CDR1 is GTSNPN and CDR2 SVGIG (reference sequence). V shed 5 bases and J 5 bases; nucleotides not matched to a gene: 2. The CDR3 DNA is TGTGCCTGGCGACTAGCGAACAATGAGCAGTTCTTC. Its translation is CAWRLANNEQFF.

The rearrangement uses TRBV7-9 and TRBJ2-7; 9 bases map to TRBD1. The CDR3 length is 15 residues. With V trimmed by 5 bases and J by 6 bases, 11 bases remained unmatched. CDR1 SEHNR and CDR2 FQNEAQ come from the germline V gene (reference sequence). CDR3 in amino acids: CASSHHRGRAGEQYF. The DNA for the CDR3 is TGTGCCAGCAGCCACCACAGGGGGCGTGCTGGCGAGCAGTACTTC.

This sequence joins TRBV9 and TRBJ2-5, with TRBD1 matching over 9 bases. The CDR3 is 14 amino acids. Germline trimming cut 0 bases from V and 6 bases from J; bases unmatched to any gene: 3. CDR1 SGDLS and CDR2 YYNGEE come from the germline V gene. CDR3 in amino acids: CASSVGGQGQTQYF. CDR3 sequence (DNA): TGTGCCAGCAGCGTAGGGGGACAGGGACAGACCCAGTACTTC.

V is TRBV4-3 and J is TRBJ1-4, with TRBD1 matching 7 bases. J lost 6 bases, V lost 3 bases, and 10 bases had no gene match. Germline V gives CDR1 LGHNA, CDR2 YSLEER. The CDR3 length is 16 residues. CDR3 bases: TGCGCCAGCAGCCAGGACCAGGGGGTGGGCGATGAAAAACTGTTTTTT. It codes for CASSQDQGVGDEKLFF.

Only a few counts were recorded for this clone. V and J are TRBV19 and TRBJ1-2, with 8 bases fitting TRBD1. Trimming took 4 bases from V and 3 from J; bases not matched to a gene: 10. The CDR3 runs to 16 residues. Germline-derived CDR1 and CDR2 are LNHDA and SQIVND (reference sequence). CDR3 coding DNA: TGTGCCAGTAGTACCCGAACCCTCAGGGGGCACTATGGCTACACCTTC. Protein sequence: CASSTRTLRGHYGYTF.

Concerning this clone itself: Since a much larger clone is just one base distant, this may be a read error. Additional DNA sequences in this sample encode the identical CDR3. The V call is TRBV3-1 (or the pseudogene TRBV3-2), the J call TRBJ1-2, with TRBD1 identical over 7 bases. Germline V CDR1 and CDR2: LGHDT, YNNKEL (reference sequence). The ends lost 4 bases at V and 3 bases at J; junction bases unmatched: 2. The CDR3 is 13 residues long. Here the CDR3 reads CASSLGTDYGYTF. The CDR3 DNA reads as TGTGCCAGCAGCCTTGGGACAGACTATGGCTACACCTTC.

The J gene is TRBJ1-3, the V gene TRBV3-1 (or the pseudogene TRBV3-2); 8 bases align to TRBD1. The trim removed 4 bases at V and 4 bases at J, leaving 6 bases unmatched. This CDR3 spans 15 amino acids. Germline values: CDR1 LGHDT, CDR2 YNNKEL (reference sequence). CDR3: CASSLRTGTGNTIYF. CDR3 coding DNA: TGTGCCAGCAGCCTAAGGACAGGGACGGGAAACACCATATATTTT.

The rearrangement uses TRBV18 and TRBJ2-1; D remains unclear. This CDR3 spans 16 amino acids. The germline V gene has CDR1 KGHSH and CDR2 LQKENI. V lost 2 bases and J 0 bases, leaving 11 bases between the germline ends. The CDR3 sequence is CASSPGASNSYNEQFF. The DNA of the CDR3 is TGTGCCAGCTCACCAGGAGCTTCTAACTCCTACAATGAGCAGTTCTTC.

The V gene is TRBV7-8, the J gene TRBJ2-3; D might be TRBD2 (5 bases). Trimming pared 3 bases from V and 4 bases from J, leaving 14 bases between. From germline, CDR1 is SGHVS and CDR2 FQNEAQ. This CDR3 comprises 15 residues. CDR3 amino acids: CASSLSHRRSDTQYF. For the CDR3, the DNA is TGTGCCAGCAGCTTGTCTCATAGGAGGTCAGATACGCAGTATTTT.

The V gene is TRBV7-9, the J gene TRBJ1-4; TRBD1 might be the D (6 bases). Germline loops: CDR1 SEHNR, CDR2 FQNEAQ (reference sequence). The CDR3 length is 15 residues. The V and J ends lost 2 bases and 8 bases respectively, with 15 bases between them. The CDR3 DNA follows: TGTGCCAGCAGCTTATTCGGGGGGCCTGAGGAAAAACTGTTTTTT. This codes for CASSLFGGPEEKLFF.

The chain links TRBV6-6 to TRBJ1-4, with TRBD1 identical over 10 bases. V gave up 2 bases and J gave up 8 bases; unmatched junction bases: 5. The CDR3 contains 15 residues. Germline CDR1 and CDR2: MNHNY and SVGAGI (reference sequence). This chain's CDR3 is CASSYEGTGAEKLFF. Written as DNA, the CDR3 is TGTGCCAGCAGTTACGAAGGGACAGGGGCGGAAAAACTGTTTTTT.

The chain uses TRBV13 and TRBJ2-7, with 8 positions matching TRBD1. From germline, CDR1 is PRHDT and CDR2 FYEKMQ (reference sequence). This CDR3 is built from 14 residues. The V segment lost 4 bases and the J segment 2 bases; nucleotides outside the gene matches: 4. The CDR3 DNA reads TGTGCCAGCAGCTGGACAGGGTCCCCCTACGAGCAGTACTTC. Its translation is CASSWTGSPYEQYF.

The chain is built from TRBV2 and TRBJ1-4; 7 positions agree with TRBD1. V was pared by 7 bases and J by 4 bases, with 12 bases of the junction left unmatched. Germline lookup yields CDR1 SNHLY and CDR2 FYNNEI. This CDR3 comprises 16 residues. The CDR3 is CASNDPDRSFNEKLFF. Written as DNA, the CDR3 is TGTGCCAGCAACGACCCGGACAGGAGCTTTAATGAAAAACTGTTTTTT. The variable domain in full, completed from reference TRBV2 and TRBJ1-4, reads EPEVTQTPSHQVTQMGQEVILRCVPISNHLYFYWYRQILGQKVEFLVSFYNNEISEKSEIFDDQFSVERPDGSNFTLKIRSTKLEDSAMYFCASNDPDRSFNEKLFFGSGTQLSVL.

The V call is TRBV6-4, the J call TRBJ1-4, with TRBD1 matching over 7 bases. Germline V gene data show CDR1 as MRHNA and CDR2 as SNTAGT. With V trimmed by 10 bases and J by 3 bases, 14 bases remained unmatched. The CDR3 has 16 amino acids. The CDR3 protein is CATTGVWVVPNEKLFF. The CDR3, as DNA: TGTGCCACCACAGGGGTGTGGGTAGTCCCTAATGAAAAACTGTTTTTT.